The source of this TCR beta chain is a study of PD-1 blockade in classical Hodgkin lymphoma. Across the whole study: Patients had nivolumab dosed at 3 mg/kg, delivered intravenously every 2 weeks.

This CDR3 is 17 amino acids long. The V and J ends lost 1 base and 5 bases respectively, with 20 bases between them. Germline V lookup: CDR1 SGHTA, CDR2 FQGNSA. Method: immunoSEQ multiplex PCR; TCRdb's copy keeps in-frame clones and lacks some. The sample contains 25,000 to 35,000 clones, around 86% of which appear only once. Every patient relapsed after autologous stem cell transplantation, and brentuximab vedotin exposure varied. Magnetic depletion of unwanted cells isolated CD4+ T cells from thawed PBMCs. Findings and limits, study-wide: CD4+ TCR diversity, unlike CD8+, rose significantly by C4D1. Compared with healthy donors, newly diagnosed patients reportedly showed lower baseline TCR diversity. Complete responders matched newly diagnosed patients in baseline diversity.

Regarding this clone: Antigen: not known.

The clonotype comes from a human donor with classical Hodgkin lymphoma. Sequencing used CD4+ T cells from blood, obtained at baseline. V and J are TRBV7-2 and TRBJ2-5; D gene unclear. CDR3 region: CASSLGTPYVSEETQYF. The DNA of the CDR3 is TGTGCCAGCAGCTTAGGTACCCCCTACGTATCCGAGGAGACCCAGTACTTC.